This entry lists 19 T cell receptor beta chains sequenced from one sample in a study of human CD4 T cells and Enterobacteriaceae. TCRdb's table, derived via immunoSEQ multiplex PCR, lists solely in-frame clones and lacks some. The data contain roughly 30,000 clones, almost 85% of them seen just once; the ten biggest clones take up around 1.5%. The memory gate held CD4+ cells that were not CD45RA+CCR7+CD95- naive cells, over 95% pure. The sample was memory CD4+ T cells from blood. The receptors stem from a human donor in good health.

This chain links TRBV11-1 with TRBJ1-1, with TRBD1 matching 7 bases. The length of the CDR3 is 14 residues. Trimming cost V 4 bases and J 6 bases; bases outside gene matches: 8. Germline-derived CDR1 and CDR2 are SGHAT and FQDESV (reference sequence). CDR3 nucleotide sequence: TGTGCCAGCAGCTACAGGGGAAGGGGCTCTGAAGCTTTCTTT. It codes for CASSYRGRGSEAFF.

The V and J genes are TRBV6-4 and TRBJ2-7, with TRBD1 matching over 7 bases. J lost 4 bases, V lost 5 bases, and 8 bases had no gene match. The CDR3 extends over 14 amino acids. The germline gives CDR1 MRHNA, CDR2 SNTAGT. CDR3 nucleotides: TGTGCCAGCAGTTTAGGGGGCGCCGGGTACGAGCAGTACTTC. Protein product: CASSLGGAGYEQYF.

V usage is TRBV10-3 and J usage is TRBJ2-1; 10 bases agree with TRBD2. V lost 0 bases to trimming and J lost 5 bases; unmatched junction nucleotides: 7. This CDR3 spans 17 amino acids. Germline loops: CDR1 ENHRY, CDR2 SYGVKD. CDR3 protein: CAISESSTSGTNNEQFF. The CDR3 DNA reads TGTGCCATCAGTGAGTCGAGTACTAGCGGGACGAACAATGAGCAGTTCTTC.

The J gene is TRBJ2-7, the V gene TRBV5-1; D is possibly TRBD1 (6 bases). CDR1 and CDR2 from the germline V gene are SGHRS and YFSETQ. The CDR3 sequence is 15 residues long. Trimming removed 0 bases at V and 4 bases at J, with 14 bases between. The CDR3 coding sequence is TGCGCCAGCAGCTTGGCCCAGGCAGGGGCGTACGAGCAGTACTTC. This translates into CASSLAQAGAYEQYF.

This clone was observed a few times. The V and J genes are TRBV25-1 and TRBJ2-2; D gene unclear. Trimming removed 4 bases at V and 5 bases at J, with 11 bases between. The germline V gene has CDR1 MGHDK and CDR2 SYGVNS. The CDR3 runs 14 residues. The CDR3 spells CASSGPQGTGELFF. In DNA form, the CDR3 reads TGTGCCAGCAGTGGACCCCAAGGGACCGGGGAGCTGTTTTTT.

This chain's CDR3 is CASSQDPGQGMNTEAFF. In nucleotides, the CDR3 is TGTGCCAGCAGCCAAGATCCGGGACAGGGGATGAACACTGAAGCTTTCTTT. This rearrangement joins TRBV4-2 to TRBJ1-1; 10 bases align to TRBD1. J gave up 0 bases and V 0 bases, and 4 bases lay outside the gene matches. CDR3 length: 17 amino acids. Germline V gives CDR1 LGHNA, CDR2 YNFKEQ.

This chain links TRBV2 with TRBJ2-1; TRBD2 matches 8 bases. Per the germline V gene, CDR1 is SNHLY and CDR2 is FYNNEI. CDR3 length: 14 residues. Losses at the gene ends were 3 bases for V and 4 bases for J; bases not matched to a gene: 2. The chain's CDR3 is CASSDSGKYNEQFF. CDR3 coding DNA: TGTGCCAGCAGTGATAGCGGGAAGTACAATGAGCAGTTCTTC.

The rearrangement joins TRBV27 to TRBJ2-5, with 9 bases that match TRBD2. Germline trimming cut 6 bases from V and 1 base from J; bases unmatched to any gene: 9. Germline V lookup: CDR1 MNHEY, CDR2 SMNVEV (reference sequence). The CDR3 loop spans 16 amino acids. CDR3 coding DNA: TGTGCCAGCAGGAGGTGGGCTAGCGGGATCCAAGAGACCCAGTACTTC. It yields the protein CASRRWASGIQETQYF.

This clone was detected once. The chain uses TRBV29-1 and TRBJ2-3; TRBD2 is a possible D gene (6 bases). Germline lookup yields CDR1 SQVTM and CDR2 ANQGSEA. This CDR3 has 15 residues. V was cut by 1 base and J by 4 bases, with 15 bases left in between. Here the CDR3 DNA reads TGCAGCGTTGAAGGAGATGGAGGGGTTTCAGATACGCAGTATTTT. Its translation: CSVEGDGGVSDTQYF.

This clone appeared a few times. The chain is built from TRBV7-2 and TRBJ2-5; D possibly corresponds to TRBD2 (5 bases). V lost 5 bases to trimming and J lost 5 bases, with 15 bases between them. This CDR3 has 14 amino acids. In germline, CDR1 is SGHTA, CDR2 FQGNSA. The CDR3 loop reads CASSPQVGSETQYF. The CDR3 DNA follows: TGTGCCAGCAGCCCCCAGGTGGGGAGCGAGACCCAGTACTTC.

The gene calls are TRBV7-8 and TRBJ1-3; D remains ambiguous. This CDR3 is 15 amino acids long. V lost 5 bases and J lost 4, with 15 bases in between. Per the germline V gene, CDR1 is SGHVS and CDR2 is FQNEAQ. The CDR3 spells CASSTSRAVGNTIYF. CDR3 coding DNA: TGTGCCAGCAGCACTTCGCGGGCAGTCGGAAACACCATATATTTT.

The chain carries TRBV2 and TRBJ1-3; D remains ambiguous. This CDR3 comprises 17 residues. Germline V gene lookup returns CDR1 SNHLY and CDR2 FYNNEI. V was trimmed by 5 bases and J by 0 bases, leaving 17 bases between them. CDR3 region: CASSYVAGINSGNTIYF. In DNA, the CDR3 is TGTGCCAGCAGTTACGTCGCCGGGATTAACTCTGGAAACACCATATATTTT.

The chain has TRBV9 and TRBJ2-7; 10 nucleotides agree with TRBD1. The CDR3 sequence is 14 residues long. V trimming: 1 base; J trimming: 4 bases; junction bases outside the gene matches: 2. CDR1 is SGDLS, CDR2 YYNGEE, per germline. CDR3 nucleotide sequence: TGTGCCAGCAGCGTAAGGACAGGGGGTTACGAGCAGTACTTC. It translates to CASSVRTGGYEQYF. The whole variable domain, remainder taken from reference TRBV9 and TRBJ2-7, is DSGVTQTPKHLITATGQRVTLRCSPRSGDLSVYWYQQSLDQGLQFLIQYYNGEERAKGNILERFSAQQFPDLHSELNLSSLELGDSALYFCASSVRTGGYEQYFGPGTRLTVT.

This clone was seen a handful of times. The rearrangement joins TRBV19 to TRBJ2-1; a possible D gene is TRBD1 (6 bases). This CDR3 comprises 16 residues. V lost 2 bases, J lost 3 bases, and 14 bases lay in between. Germline values: CDR1 LNHDA, CDR2 SQIVND (reference sequence). The CDR3 here is CASSITGRVLYNEQFF. CDR3 nucleotide sequence: TGTGCCAGTAGTATAACAGGGCGAGTACTCTACAATGAGCAGTTCTTC.

The chain joins TRBV28 to TRBJ2-5, with D tentatively TRBD1 (5 bases). The CDR3 sequence is 14 residues long. Deletions cut 4 bases from V and 4 bases from J, with 13 bases between. Germline V gene sequence: CDR1 MDHEN, CDR2 SYDVKM. The CDR3 nucleotides read TGTGCCAGCAGTTCCACTTCCAGGGTAGAGACCCAGTACTTC. Its translation is CASSSTSRVETQYF.

V usage is TRBV2 and J usage is TRBJ2-2, with 8 bases that match TRBD2. The germline CDR1 and CDR2 sequences are SNHLY and FYNNEI. Losses at the gene ends were 4 bases for V and 3 bases for J; bases not matched to a gene: 7. The CDR3 spans 16 residues. The CDR3 bases are TGTGCCAGCAGTGCCCATGGTAGCGGGGACACCGGGGAGCTGTTTTTT. This sequence encodes CASSAHGSGDTGELFF.

The genes are TRBV7-2 and TRBJ2-7; TRBD2 is a possible D gene (7 bases). V was clipped by 4 bases and J by 7 bases, with 20 bases between them. The CDR3 has 15 amino acids. Germline V lookup: CDR1 SGHTA, CDR2 FQGNSA. The CDR3 here is CASSSRKGGVGEQYF. CDR3 coding DNA: TGTGCCAGCAGCTCCCGAAAGGGGGGGGTGGGTGAGCAGTACTTC.

The V and J genes are TRBV5-1 and TRBJ2-5, with 11 bases aligning to TRBD2. Germline trimming cut 3 bases from V and 0 bases from J; bases unmatched to any gene: 7. Germline CDR1 and CDR2: SGHRS and YFSETQ. The CDR3 consists of 17 residues. CDR3 region: CASSSGLAVGYQETQYF. CDR3 nucleotide sequence: TGCGCCAGCAGCTCGGGACTAGCGGTGGGGTACCAAGAGACCCAGTACTTC.

V and J are TRBV12-5 and TRBJ2-3; TRBD1 matches at 8 bases. Germline V gene data show CDR1 as LGHNT and CDR2 as FRNRAP. The CDR3 sequence is 14 residues long. Losses at the gene ends were 6 bases for V and 4 bases for J; bases not matched to a gene: 6. As DNA, the CDR3 is TGTGCTAGTGGCGTAGGACAGGGACCAGATACGCAGTATTTT. Protein product: CASGVGQGPDTQYF.